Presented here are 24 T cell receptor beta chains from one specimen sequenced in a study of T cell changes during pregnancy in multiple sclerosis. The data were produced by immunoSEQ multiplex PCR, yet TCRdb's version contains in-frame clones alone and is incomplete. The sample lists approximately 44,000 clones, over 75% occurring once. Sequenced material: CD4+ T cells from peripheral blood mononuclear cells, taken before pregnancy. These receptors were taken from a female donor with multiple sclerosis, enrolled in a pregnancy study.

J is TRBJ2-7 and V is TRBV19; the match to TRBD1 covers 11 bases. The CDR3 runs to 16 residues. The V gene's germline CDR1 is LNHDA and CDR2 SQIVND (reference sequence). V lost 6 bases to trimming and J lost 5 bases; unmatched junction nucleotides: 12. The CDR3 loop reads CASSVLPGQGVDEQYF. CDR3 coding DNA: TGTGCCAGTAGCGTCCTTCCGGGACAGGGGGTCGACGAGCAGTACTTC.

The CDR3: CASGLGDRGNGYTF. DNA for the CDR3: TGTGCTAGTGGTCTCGGGGACAGGGGGAATGGCTACACCTTC. The chain recombines TRBV12-5 with TRBJ1-2; 11 bases match TRBD1. V shed 5 bases and J 6 bases; nucleotides not matched to a gene: 5. CDR3 size: 14 residues. The germline gives CDR1 LGHNT, CDR2 FRNRAP.

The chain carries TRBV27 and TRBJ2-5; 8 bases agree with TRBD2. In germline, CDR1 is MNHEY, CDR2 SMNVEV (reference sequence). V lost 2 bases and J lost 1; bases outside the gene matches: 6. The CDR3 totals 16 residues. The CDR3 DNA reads TGTGCCAGCAGTTTAAAAGGACGGGAGGGCCAAGAGACCCAGTACTTC. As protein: CASSLKGREGQETQYF.

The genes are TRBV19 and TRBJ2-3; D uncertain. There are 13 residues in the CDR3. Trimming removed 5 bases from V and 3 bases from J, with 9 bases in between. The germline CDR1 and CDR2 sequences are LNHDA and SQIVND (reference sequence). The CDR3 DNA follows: TGTGCCAGTAGTCACCCCCAGACAGATACGCAGTATTTT. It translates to CASSHPQTDTQYF.

CDR3 region: CASSRQASRRTEAFF. The CDR3 bases are TGTGCCAGCAGTAGGCAGGCTAGCAGGCGCACTGAAGCTTTCTTT. The chain has TRBV27 and TRBJ1-1, with no clear D. V dropped 5 bases and J dropped 4 bases, with 17 bases sitting between them. The V gene's germline CDR1 is MNHEY and CDR2 SMNVEV (reference sequence). The CDR3 contains 15 residues.

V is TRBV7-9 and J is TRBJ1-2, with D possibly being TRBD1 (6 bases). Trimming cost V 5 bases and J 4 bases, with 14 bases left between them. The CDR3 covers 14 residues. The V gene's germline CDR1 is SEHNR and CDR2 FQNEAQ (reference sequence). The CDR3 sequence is CASSPGGLGYGYTF. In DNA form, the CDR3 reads TGTGCCAGCAGCCCGGGGGGCCTCGGCTATGGCTACACCTTC. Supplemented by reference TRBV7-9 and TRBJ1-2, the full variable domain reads DTGVSQNPRHKITKRGQNVTFRCDPISEHNRLYWYRQTLGQGPEFLTYFQNEAQLEKSRLLSDRFSAERPKGSFSTLEIQRTEQGDSAMYLCASSPGGLGYGYTFGSGTRLTVV.

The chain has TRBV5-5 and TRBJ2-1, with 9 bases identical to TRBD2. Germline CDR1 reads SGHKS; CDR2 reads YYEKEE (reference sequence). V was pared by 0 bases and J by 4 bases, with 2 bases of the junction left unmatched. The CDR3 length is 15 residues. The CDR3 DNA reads TGTGCCAGCAGCTTGGGACTAGCGGCTTACAATGAGCAGTTCTTC. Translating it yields CASSLGLAAYNEQFF. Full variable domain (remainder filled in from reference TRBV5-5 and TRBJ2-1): DAGVTQSPTHLIKTRGQQVTLRCSPISGHKSVSWYQQVLGQGPQFIFQYYEKEERGRGNFPDRFSARQFPNYSSELNVNALLLGDSALYLCASSLGLAAYNEQFFGPGTRLTVL.

CDR3 coding DNA: TGCAGCGTCCGTAGCGCGAGCTCCTACAATGAGCAGTTCTTC. Its protein is CSVRSASSYNEQFF. The V gene is TRBV29-1, the J gene TRBJ2-1, with D possibly being TRBD2 (5 bases). Between the trimmed V and J ends, which lost 6 bases and 0 bases, there was a span of 12 bases. The CDR3 contains 14 residues. Germline V gives CDR1 SQVTM, CDR2 ANQGSEA.

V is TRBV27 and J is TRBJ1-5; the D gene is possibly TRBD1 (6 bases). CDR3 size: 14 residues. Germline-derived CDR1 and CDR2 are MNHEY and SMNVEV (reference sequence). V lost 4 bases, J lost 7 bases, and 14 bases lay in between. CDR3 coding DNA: TGTGCCAGCAGTTCACAGGGAGGGGGACAGCCCCAGCATTTT. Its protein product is CASSSQGGGQPQHF.

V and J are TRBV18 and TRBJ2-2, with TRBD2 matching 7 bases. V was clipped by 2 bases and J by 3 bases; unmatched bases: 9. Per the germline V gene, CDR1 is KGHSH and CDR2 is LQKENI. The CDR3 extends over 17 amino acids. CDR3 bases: TGTGCCAGCTCACCATCGCCCCGGGGGGTGCACACCGGGGAGCTGTTTTTT. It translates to CASSPSPRGVHTGELFF.

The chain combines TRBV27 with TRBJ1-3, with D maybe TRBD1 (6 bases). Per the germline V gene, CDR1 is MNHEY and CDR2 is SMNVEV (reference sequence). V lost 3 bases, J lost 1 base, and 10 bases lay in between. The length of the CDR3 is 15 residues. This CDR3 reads CASSFQGNSGNTIYF. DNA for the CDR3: TGTGCCAGCAGTTTTCAGGGGAATTCTGGAAACACCATATATTTT.

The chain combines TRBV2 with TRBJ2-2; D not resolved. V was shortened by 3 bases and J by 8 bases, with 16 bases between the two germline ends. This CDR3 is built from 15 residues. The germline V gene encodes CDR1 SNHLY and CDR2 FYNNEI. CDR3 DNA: TGTGCCAGCAGTGATAAACCCCCTCCAGGAGGGGAGCTGTTTTTT. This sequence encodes CASSDKPPPGGELFF.

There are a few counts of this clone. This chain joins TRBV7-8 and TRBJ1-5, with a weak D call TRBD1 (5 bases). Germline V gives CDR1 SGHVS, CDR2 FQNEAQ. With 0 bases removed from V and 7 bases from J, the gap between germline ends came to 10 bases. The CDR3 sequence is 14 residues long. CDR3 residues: CASSLAQVAQPQHF. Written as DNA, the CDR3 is TGTGCCAGCAGCTTAGCACAGGTCGCCCAGCCCCAGCATTTT.

CDR3 in amino acids: CASSLDYLSYEQYF. CDR3 sequence (DNA): TGTGCCAGCAGCTTGGACTACCTCTCCTACGAGCAGTACTTC. This rearrangement joins TRBV5-4 to TRBJ2-7; D is uncertain. The CDR3 totals 14 residues. Germline assignment: CDR1 SGHNT and CDR2 YYREEE (reference sequence). V was clipped by 0 bases and J by 0 bases, with 7 bases between them.

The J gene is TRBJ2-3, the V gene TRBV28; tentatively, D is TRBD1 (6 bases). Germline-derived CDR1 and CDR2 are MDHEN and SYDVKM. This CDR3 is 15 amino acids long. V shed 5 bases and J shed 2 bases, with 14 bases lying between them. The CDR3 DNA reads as TGTGCCAGCAGTCCCCAGGGGCTAGCCACAGATACGCAGTATTTT. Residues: CASSPQGLATDTQYF.

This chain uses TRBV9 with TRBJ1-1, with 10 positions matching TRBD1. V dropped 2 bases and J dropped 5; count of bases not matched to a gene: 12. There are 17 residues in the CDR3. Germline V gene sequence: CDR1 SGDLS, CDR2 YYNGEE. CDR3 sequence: CASSVGDRGPLSTEAFF. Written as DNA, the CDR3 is TGTGCCAGCAGCGTGGGAGACAGGGGGCCCTTGTCGACTGAAGCTTTCTTT.

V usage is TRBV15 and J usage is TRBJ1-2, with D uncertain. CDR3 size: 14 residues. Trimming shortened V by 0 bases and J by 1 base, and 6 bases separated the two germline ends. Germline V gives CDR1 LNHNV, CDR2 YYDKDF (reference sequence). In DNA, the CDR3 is TGTGCCACCAGCAGAGATGTTAGTAACTATGGCTACACCTTC. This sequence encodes CATSRDVSNYGYTF.

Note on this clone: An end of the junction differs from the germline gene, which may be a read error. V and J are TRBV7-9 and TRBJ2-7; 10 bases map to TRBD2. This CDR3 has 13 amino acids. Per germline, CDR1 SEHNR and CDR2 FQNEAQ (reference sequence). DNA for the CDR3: TGTGCCAGCACAAGCGGGGGGGGTCGGGAGCACTACTTC. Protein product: CASTSGGGREHYF.

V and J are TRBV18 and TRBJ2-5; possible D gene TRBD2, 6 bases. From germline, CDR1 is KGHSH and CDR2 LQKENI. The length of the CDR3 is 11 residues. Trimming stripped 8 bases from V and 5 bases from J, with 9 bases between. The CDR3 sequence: CASGAGETQYF. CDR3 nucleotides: TGTGCCAGCGGGGCGGGGGAGACCCAGTACTTC.

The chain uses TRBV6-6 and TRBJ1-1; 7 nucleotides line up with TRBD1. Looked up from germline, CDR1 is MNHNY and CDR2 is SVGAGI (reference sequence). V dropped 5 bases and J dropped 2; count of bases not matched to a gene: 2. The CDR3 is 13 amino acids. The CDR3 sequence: CASSAGGNTEAFF. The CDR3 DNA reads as TGTGCCAGCAGTGCAGGGGGAAACACTGAAGCTTTCTTT.

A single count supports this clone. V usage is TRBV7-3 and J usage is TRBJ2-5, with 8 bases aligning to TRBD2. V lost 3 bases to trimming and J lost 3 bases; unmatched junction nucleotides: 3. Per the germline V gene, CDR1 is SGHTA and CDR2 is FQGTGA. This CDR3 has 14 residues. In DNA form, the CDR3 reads TGTGCCAGCAGCTTGAGCGGGGGAAAAGAGACCCAGTACTTC. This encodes CASSLSGGKETQYF.

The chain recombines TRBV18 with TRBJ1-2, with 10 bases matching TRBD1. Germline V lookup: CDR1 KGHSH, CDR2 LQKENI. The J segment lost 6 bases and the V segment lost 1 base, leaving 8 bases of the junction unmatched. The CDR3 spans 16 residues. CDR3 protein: CASSPLGTGENNGYTF. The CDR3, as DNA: TGTGCCAGCTCACCACTGGGGACAGGGGAAAACAATGGCTACACCTTC.

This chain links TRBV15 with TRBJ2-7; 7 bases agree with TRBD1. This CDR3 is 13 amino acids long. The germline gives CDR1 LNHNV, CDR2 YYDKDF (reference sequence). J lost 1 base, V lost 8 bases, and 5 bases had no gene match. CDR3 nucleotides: TGTGCCACCGCCCGGGACAGTTCCTACGAGCAGTACTTC. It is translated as CATARDSSYEQYF.

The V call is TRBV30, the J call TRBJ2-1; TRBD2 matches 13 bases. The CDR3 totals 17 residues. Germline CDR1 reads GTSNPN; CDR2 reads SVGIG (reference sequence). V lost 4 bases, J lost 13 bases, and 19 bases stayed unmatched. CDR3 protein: CAWKRGHGTSGVSSQFF. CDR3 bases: TGTGCCTGGAAGAGGGGACACGGGACTAGCGGGGTCAGCTCCCAGTTCTTC.